This T cell receptor (beta chain) was found in a study of low-dose radiotherapy and immunotherapy resistance in tumors. Across the study: Over 26 weeks, cohort 2 got 1 Gy every two weeks, reaching 13 Gy. The treatment that patients received was intravenous nivolumab 240 mg every two weeks plus ipilimumab 1 mg/kg every six weeks. The drug cyclophosphamide was given into a vein at 200 mg/m2 every two weeks, one day before radiation and immunotherapy.

Alpha and beta chains were covered, as first-strand cDNA relied on TRAV- and TRBV-specific primers. The TCRs were subjected to amplification over around 18 PCR cycles employing a constant-region primer in conjunction with a V-primer adapter. TCRdb itself ran the reads through MiXCR, one entry per CDR3 protein. The table has nearly 60,000 distinct CDR3 sequences, less than 30% seen once. Time point indicated: after trial treatment. The treatment: LDRT plus nivolumab, ipilimumab, low-dose cyclophosphamide and aspirin (RACIN trial). Enrollment required an advanced solid tumor negative for tumor-infiltrating lymphocytes. This CDR3 is built from 14 residues. Germline V gene lookup returns CDR1 SGHTA and CDR2 FQGNSA. J lost 2 bases, V lost 7 bases, and 5 bases had no gene match.

This TCR was recovered from a male donor with prostate cancer. Sequencing used PBMCs, obtained after low-dose radiotherapy plus immunotherapy. V gene TRBV7-2 combines with J gene TRBJ2-7; TRBD2 aligns across 10 bases. CDR3: CASTVSGGAYEQYF. CDR3 nucleotide sequence: TGTGCCAGCACCGTAAGCGGGGGGGCCTACGAGCAGTACTTC.